The rows below give T cell receptor beta chains drawn from one sample of a study of T cell changes during pregnancy in multiple sclerosis. Some clones are missing from TCRdb's copy, which holds only in-frame ones; the method was immunoSEQ multiplex PCR. Here the sample spans tens of thousands of clones, 94% being singletons. The sample consisted of CD4+ T cells from peripheral blood mononuclear cells, taken after pregnancy. The receptors were gathered from a female donor with multiple sclerosis, enrolled in a pregnancy study. Both conserved end residues are part of each CDR3. A D gene is named only where the DNA matches it firmly. Expanded clones are given a class, and other clones once, few, many or no size at all.

d_call	cdr3_length	j_call	v_call	clone_size	cdr3_aa	cdr3_nt
NA	12	TRBJ2-7	TRBV6-5	NA	CASRDLAYEQYF	TGTGCCAGCAGAGACCTAGCCTACGAGCAGTACTTC
TRBD2	16	TRBJ2-1	TRBV7-2	NA	CASSLEGTSGISEQFF	TGTGCCAGCAGCCTAGAAGGGACTAGCGGGATTTCTGAGCAGTTCTTC
TRBD1	14	TRBJ1-1	TRBV14	NA	CASSQDFRTGGTFF	TGTGCCAGCAGCCAAGATTTCAGGACAGGGGGCACTTTCTTT
NA	15	TRBJ2-2	TRBV2	NA	CASTNNRGGTGELFF	TGTGCCAGCACTAATAACAGGGGGGGCACCGGGGAGCTGTTTTTT
NA	16	TRBJ2-6	TRBV7-9	NA	CASTSFFVSGANVLTF	TGTGCCAGCACCTCGTTCTTTGTGTCTGGGGCCAACGTCCTGACTTTC
TRBD1	12	TRBJ2-1	TRBV18	NA	CASSPWGQDRFF	TGTGCCAGCTCACCATGGGGACAGGATCGGTTCTTC
NA	15	TRBJ2-1	TRBV29-1	NA	CSAATPIGGYNEQFF	TGCAGCGCCGCCACGCCTATAGGAGGGTACAATGAGCAGTTCTTC
NA	15	TRBJ1-2	TRBV30	NA	CAWSVRVEAGEGYTF	TGTGCCTGGAGTGTGAGGGTAGAGGCAGGGGAAGGCTACACCTTC
TRBD1	16	TRBJ2-7	TRBV5-4	NA	CASSFGGQGRRYEQYF	TGTGCCAGCAGCTTTGGGGGACAGGGTCGCCGCTACGAGCAGTACTTC
TRBD1	14	TRBJ2-7	TRBV28	NA	CASSLRQGNYEQYF	TGTGCCAGCAGTTTGAGACAGGGAAACTACGAGCAGTACTTC
TRBD1	15	TRBJ2-7	TRBV9	NA	CASSVEGQFSYEQYF	TGTGCCAGCAGCGTAGAGGGACAGTTTTCCTACGAGCAGTACTTC
NA	14	TRBJ2-7	TRBV6-5	NA	CASGRGTHAYEQYF	TGTGCCAGCGGCCGGGGGACCCATGCATACGAGCAGTACTTC
NA	12	TRBJ2-3	TRBV29-1	NA	CSVSDSTDTQYF	TGCAGCGTTTCGGACAGTACAGATACGCAGTATTTT
TRBD1	12	TRBJ2-7	TRBV28	NA	CASRDRVHEQYF	TGTGCCAGCCGGGACAGGGTCCACGAGCAGTACTTC
NA	13	TRBJ2-7	TRBV6-6	NA	CASSYDLGGEQYF	TGTGCCAGCAGTTACGACCTGGGAGGCGAGCAGTACTTC
NA	12	TRBJ2-2	TRBV28	NA	CASSARAGELFF	TGTGCCAGCAGTGCGAGGGCCGGGGAGCTGTTTTTT
NA	13	TRBJ1-3	TRBV6-1	once	CASSTGAGNTIYF	TGTGCCAGCTCAACGGGAGCGGGAAACACCATATATTTT
NA	13	TRBJ2-5	TRBV5-1	NA	CASRGLGQETQYF	TGCGCCAGCAGGGGGCTAGGGCAAGAGACCCAGTACTTC
TRBD2	15	TRBJ2-2	TRBV7-3	NA	CASSPSGVNTGELFF	TGTGCCAGCAGCCCTAGCGGGGTCAACACCGGGGAGCTGTTTTTT
TRBD2	17	TRBJ2-7	TRBV19	NA	CASSIRTSGRPIYEQYF	TGTGCCAGTAGTATTCGGACTAGCGGGAGGCCGATCTACGAGCAGTACTTC
TRBD2	17	TRBJ2-1	TRBV6-1	NA	CASSEVLAGGSYNEQFF	TGTGCCAGCAGTGAAGTCTTAGCGGGAGGTTCCTACAATGAGCAGTTCTTC
TRBD2	14	TRBJ2-1	TRBV7-9	many	CASSHSGRINEQFF	TGTGCCAGCAGCCATAGCGGGAGAATAAATGAGCAGTTCTTC
NA	16	TRBJ1-1	TRBV5-1	NA	CASSLSGWGRGTEAFF	TGCGCCAGCAGCTTATCAGGGTGGGGCCGTGGCACTGAAGCTTTCTTT
NA	15	TRBJ2-7	TRBV19	NA	CASSKSPAGDYEQYF	TGTGCCAGTAGTAAGTCGCCGGCAGGGGACTACGAGCAGTACTTC
TRBD1	15	TRBJ2-5	TRBV5-1	NA	CASSTGTGREETQYF	TGCGCCAGCAGCACCGGGACAGGGCGGGAAGAGACCCAGTACTTC
NA	13	TRBJ2-1	TRBV9	NA	CASSVDPGNEQFF	TGTGCCAGCAGCGTAGACCCGGGCAATGAGCAGTTCTTC
TRBD2	14	TRBJ2-7	TRBV5-4	NA	CASSLERGSYEQYF	TGTGCCAGCAGCTTAGAGCGGGGCTCCTACGAGCAGTACTTC
TRBD2	15	TRBJ2-1	TRBV28	NA	CASSLRRGAYNEQFF	TGTGCCAGCAGTTTACGGCGGGGGGCCTACAATGAGCAGTTCTTC
NA	15	TRBJ2-1	TRBV19	NA	CASKERRSSYNEQFF	TGTGCCAGTAAGGAGCGCCGCAGTTCCTACAATGAGCAGTTCTTC
TRBD2	15	TRBJ2-3	TRBV11-3	NA	CASSLLGGGKDTQYF	TGTGCCAGCAGCCTACTCGGGGGAGGGAAGGATACGCAGTATTTT
TRBD2	15	TRBJ2-1	TRBV9	NA	CASSVVAGGHNEQFF	TGTGCCAGCAGCGTAGTGGCGGGAGGGCACAATGAGCAGTTCTTC
TRBD2	15	TRBJ2-5	TRBV4-2	NA	CASSLTGLAQETQYF	TGTGCCAGCAGCCTTACGGGACTAGCTCAAGAGACCCAGTACTTC
NA	13	TRBJ2-6	TRBV19	once	CASTGFGANVLTF	TGTGCCAGTACCGGGTTCGGGGCCAACGTCCTGACTTTC
TRBD2	16	TRBJ2-1	TRBV6-6	NA	CASSPRLIAGDNEQFF	TGTGCCAGCAGCCCCAGGTTAATAGCGGGAGATAATGAGCAGTTCTTC
NA	14	TRBJ2-7	TRBV5-1	NA	CASNQEGFSYEQYF	TGCGCCAGCAACCAGGAGGGTTTCTCCTACGAGCAGTACTTC
TRBD2	14	TRBJ2-1	TRBV2	NA	CASRNTSGYNEQFF	TGTGCCAGCAGAAATACTAGCGGTTACAATGAGCAGTTCTTC
TRBD1	15	TRBJ1-2	TRBV5-6	NA	CASSLASRDRFGYTF	TGTGCCAGCAGCTTGGCCAGTCGGGACAGATTTGGCTACACCTTC
NA	13	TRBJ1-3	TRBV6-1	NA	CASSDRPGNTIYF	TGTGCCAGCAGTGACAGGCCTGGAAACACCATATATTTT
NA	13	TRBJ2-7	TRBV23-1	NA	CASSRDNFYEQYF	TGCGCCAGCAGTCGGGACAATTTCTACGAGCAGTACTTC
NA	11	TRBJ2-1	TRBV7-8	NA	CASSPGNEQFF	TGTGCCAGCAGCCCGGGTAATGAGCAGTTCTTC
TRBD1	14	TRBJ2-7	TRBV14	NA	CASSQTGVRYEQYF	TGTGCCAGCAGCCAAACAGGGGTGAGGTACGAGCAGTACTTC
TRBD2	15	TRBJ2-1	TRBV5-1	NA	CASSLLREGLGEQFF	TGCGCCAGCAGCTTGTTGAGGGAGGGCCTAGGTGAGCAGTTCTTC
TRBD1	13	TRBJ1-2	TRBV6-5	NA	CASRRGQGGGYTF	TGTGCCAGCAGGCGTGGACAGGGCGGTGGCTACACCTTC
NA	15	TRBJ2-7	TRBV7-9	NA	CASSLEGLGSYEQYF	TGTGCCAGCAGCTTAGAGGGGTTGGGATCTTACGAGCAGTACTTC
NA	13	TRBJ2-7	TRBV7-2	NA	CASSFGQSYEQYF	TGTGCCAGCAGCTTTGGACAGTCCTACGAGCAGTACTTC
NA	14	TRBJ2-7	TRBV5-1	NA	CASSLGSIIIEQYF	TGCGCCAGCAGCTTGGGTAGTATCATAATCGAGCAGTACTTC
NA	15	TRBJ1-2	TRBV6-1	once	CASNSQGRLLYGYTF	TGTGCCAGCAACTCACAAGGCCGACTCCTCTATGGCTACACCTTC
NA	13	TRBJ2-7	TRBV19	NA	CASSIWESNEQYF	TGTGCCAGTAGTATTTGGGAGTCGAACGAGCAGTACTTC
NA	14	TRBJ2-2	TRBV27	NA	CASSSQGNTGELFF	TGTGCCAGCAGTTCACAGGGGAACACCGGGGAGCTGTTTTTT
TRBD1	12	TRBJ2-3	TRBV14	NA	CATGQGADTQYF	TGTGCCACCGGACAGGGTGCAGATACGCAGTATTTT
NA	11	TRBJ2-1	TRBV6-5	NA	CASSYLADQFF	TGTGCCAGCAGTTACCTAGCTGATCAGTTCTTC
TRBD1	19	TRBJ2-6	TRBV5-4	NA	CASSLAGQGARSGANVLTF	TGTGCCAGCAGCTTGGCCGGACAGGGGGCTCGATCTGGGGCCAACGTCCTGACTTTC